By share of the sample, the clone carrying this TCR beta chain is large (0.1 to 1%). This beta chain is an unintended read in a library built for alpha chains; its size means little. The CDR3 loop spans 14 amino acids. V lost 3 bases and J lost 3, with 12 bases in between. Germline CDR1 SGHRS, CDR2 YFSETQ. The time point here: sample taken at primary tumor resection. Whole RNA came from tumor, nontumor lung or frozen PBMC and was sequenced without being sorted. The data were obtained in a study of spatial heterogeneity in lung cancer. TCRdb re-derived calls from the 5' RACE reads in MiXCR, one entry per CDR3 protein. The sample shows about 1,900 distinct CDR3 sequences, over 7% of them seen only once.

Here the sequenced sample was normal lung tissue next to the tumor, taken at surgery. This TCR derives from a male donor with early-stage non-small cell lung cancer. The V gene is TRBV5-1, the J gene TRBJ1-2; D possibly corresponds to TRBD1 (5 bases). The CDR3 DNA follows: TGCGCCAGCAGCTGGGGCGGGACTGACTATGGCTACACCTTC. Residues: CASSWGGTDYGYTF.